One and the same sample provided the 5 T cell receptor beta chains below, sequenced in a study of identical twins. TCRdb independently ran MiXCR on the 5' RACE reads; one entry per CDR3 protein. The sample has 1.5 million to 2 million distinct CDR3 sequences; roughly a third are singletons. Sequencing input: cord blood. The receptors come from a newborn girl in good health.

J is TRBJ2-1 and V is TRBV4-1, with a possible D match to TRBD2 (5 bases). In germline, CDR1 is MGHRA, CDR2 YSYEKL. Trimming shortened V by 0 bases and J by 8 bases, and 14 bases separated the two germline ends. The CDR3 is made up of 15 amino acids. The CDR3 region has the DNA TGCGCCAGCAGCCAAGATAGGCTAGCCATGGATGAGCAGTTCTTC. It translates to CASSQDRLAMDEQFF.

This chain links TRBV5-1 with TRBJ2-5; a possible D gene is TRBD2 (6 bases). V lost 0 bases and J 0 bases, leaving 24 bases between the germline ends. The V gene's germline CDR1 is SGHRS and CDR2 YFSETQ. This CDR3 comprises 20 residues. Here the CDR3 reads CASSLGDSATGFLYQETQYF. CDR3 DNA sequence: TGCGCCAGCAGCTTGGGGGACTCTGCAACGGGATTCCTATACCAAGAGACCCAGTACTTC.

This clonotype was counted only a few times. This chain joins TRBV10-1 and TRBJ2-2; the match to TRBD2 covers 11 bases. This CDR3 spans 17 amino acids. The germline CDR1 and CDR2 sequences are WNHNN and SYGVQD (reference sequence). The trim removed 6 bases at V and 5 bases at J, leaving 11 bases unmatched. CDR3 region: CASRPNSGGARTGELFF. CDR3 bases: TGCGCCAGCAGACCGAATAGCGGGGGGGCCCGGACCGGGGAGCTGTTTTTT.

The V call is TRBV12-3 or TRBV12-4, the J call TRBJ2-1; D tentatively reads TRBD1 or TRBD2 (6 bases each). The CDR3 runs 11 residues. With 7 bases removed from V and 12 bases from J, the gap between germline ends came to 13 bases. The CDR3, as DNA: TGTGCCAGCACGGACGGAGGGGGGCAGTTCTTC. Protein sequence: CASTDGGGQFF.

The chain uses TRBV6-6 and TRBJ2-4, with 8 bases that match TRBD2. This CDR3 is 16 amino acids long. Germline trimming cut 1 base from V and 13 bases from J; bases unmatched to any gene: 15. CDR1 is MNHNY and CDR2 is SVGAGI in the germline V gene (reference sequence). The CDR3 reads CASSYWERERAREQYF. DNA of the CDR3: TGTGCCAGCAGTTACTGGGAGCGGGAGAGGGCTAGAGAGCAGTACTTC.